Described below is a single T cell receptor beta chain sequence and its context. In the study's own analysis: It was from reference gene primer amplification that nucleated cell counts were estimated. Here immunoSEQ multiplex PCR was the method, and the copy in TCRdb shows in-frame clones only, minus some. The V and J calls and clone size are taken from that table; D and trimming were inferred from the DNA. The data show over 200,000 clones, 70% to 90% seen once. Cohorts were assigned according to the clinical history that participants reported. Two negative PCRs, clearance, or symptom resolution were required of recovered Cohort 3 donors. CDR3 length equals 18 residues. Germline loops: CDR1 LNHNV, CDR2 YYDKDF (reference sequence). V gave up 4 bases and J gave up 4 bases, with 20 bases separating them. This sample is part of a study of blood T cell repertoires in COVID-19. About the research overall: In each case, the material was cDNA or gDNA derived from T cells, B-cell-depleted T cells, or PBMCs.

The clonotype originates from a man aged 25 to 45 who had recovered from COVID-19. Sequenced material: PBMCs or T cells enriched from blood (not recorded which). The chain combines TRBV15 with TRBJ1-6; D gene uncertain. CDR3 residues: CATSKLKIITGYNSPLHF. The CDR3 coding sequence is TGTGCCACCAGCAAATTAAAAATCATAACGGGTTATAATTCACCCCTCCACTTT.